One sample yielded the 23 T cell receptor beta chains listed below, sequenced in a study of T-cell reconstitution after alpha-beta-depleted transplantation in children. Preparation of the TCRbeta library used unique molecular identifiers. From the PCR reads, TCRdb called clonotypes with MiXCR, one entry per CDR3 protein. The sample lists over 450,000 distinct CDR3 sequences, 10% occurring once. Here the sequenced sample was PBMCs, taken before TCRalphabeta/CD19-depleted stem cell transplant. The receptors shown here come from a child aged 2 to 15 with inherited bone marrow failure, due to receive a stem cell transplant.

This clonotype was picked up many times. V gene TRBV20-1 combines with J gene TRBJ2-1; D possibly uses TRBD1 or TRBD2 (6 bases each). Germline assignment: CDR1 DFQATT and CDR2 SNEGSKA (reference sequence). Trimming pared 5 bases from V and 4 bases from J, leaving 15 bases between. The CDR3 totals 14 residues. The CDR3 region has the DNA TGCAGTGCTGACCCCTGGGGGGCATACAATGAGCAGTTCTTC. Its translation: CSADPWGAYNEQFF.

The chain employs TRBV12-3 or TRBV12-4 and TRBJ1-2; 10 nucleotides agree with TRBD1. This CDR3 has 15 amino acids. With V trimmed by 6 bases and J by 7 bases, 11 bases remained unmatched. The CDR3 bases are TGTGCCAGCAGACCCGAACCGGGACAGGGGTCTGGCTACACCTTC. Translated: CASRPEPGQGSGYTF.

There are a few counts of this clonotype. This sequence joins TRBV7-9 and TRBJ1-5, with D unresolved. V shed 5 bases and J shed 7 bases, with 15 bases lying between them. Germline V gene lookup returns CDR1 SEHNR and CDR2 FQNEAQ (reference sequence). The CDR3 has 14 amino acids. The CDR3 coding sequence is TGTGCCAGCAGCCCGGACCCAGGTTGGCAGCCCCAGCATTTT. Protein: CASSPDPGWQPQHF.

V and J are TRBV5-4 and TRBJ2-2; D possibly corresponds to TRBD1 (6 bases). The length of the CDR3 is 15 residues. Germline V lookup: CDR1 SGHNT, CDR2 YYREEE (reference sequence). With 3 bases removed from V and 2 bases from J, the gap between germline ends came to 11 bases. In DNA form, the CDR3 reads TGTGCCAGCAGCTGGGACACCTTTAACACCGGGGAGCTGTTTTTT. Translation: CASSWDTFNTGELFF.

This clonotype was seen at least ten times. This sequence joins TRBV3-1 and TRBJ2-2, with 10 bases matching TRBD2. Trimming cost V 4 bases and J 4 bases; bases outside gene matches: 9. CDR1 and CDR2 (germline): LGHDT, YNNKEL (reference sequence). This CDR3 spans 17 amino acids. CDR3 coding DNA: TGTGCCAGCAGCCCCCATGGGCTAGCGGGGGCCACCGGGGAGCTGTTTTTT. Its translation: CASSPHGLAGATGELFF.

This clonotype was counted between two and nine times. This chain connects TRBV18 to TRBJ1-2; 7 bases agree with TRBD1. The length of the CDR3 is 14 residues. Trimming cost V 3 bases and J 4 bases; bases outside gene matches: 5. The germline CDR1 and CDR2 sequences are KGHSH and LQKENI. The CDR3 is CASSPGQAFYGYTF. The CDR3, as DNA: TGTGCCAGCTCACCCGGACAGGCTTTCTATGGCTACACCTTC.

The sample holds one count of this clonotype. Possible read error: a much larger clone is one base away. The chain combines TRBV4-3 with TRBJ2-1; 7 bases map to TRBD2. This CDR3 spans 17 amino acids. Looked up from germline, CDR1 is LGHNA and CDR2 is YSLEER. J lost 2 bases, V lost 0 bases, and 7 bases had no gene match. In DNA, the CDR3 is TGCGCCAGCAGCCAAGACCCTAGCGGCTATACCTACAATGAGCAGTTCTTC. It specifies CASSQDPSGYTYNEQFF.

This clonotype was observed at least ten times. The chain links TRBV3-1 to TRBJ2-5; possible D gene TRBD2, 6 bases. Germline loops: CDR1 LGHDT, CDR2 YNNKEL (reference sequence). Trimming shortened V by 8 bases and J by 1 base, and 17 bases separated the two germline ends. The CDR3 contains 15 residues. The CDR3 is CASSRAGLSQETQYF. The CDR3 nucleotides read TGTGCCAGCTCTCGGGCGGGGCTGTCCCAAGAGACCCAGTACTTC.

This clonotype was detected many times. The CDR3 here is CASSLVFRDTGELFF. The CDR3 coding sequence is TGTGCCAGCAGTCTGGTATTTCGGGACACCGGGGAGCTGTTTTTT. The chain employs TRBV4-2 and TRBJ2-2; D is undetermined. Trimming shortened V by 6 bases and J by 3 bases, and 14 bases separated the two germline ends. The CDR3 totals 15 residues. The germline V gene encodes CDR1 LGHNA and CDR2 YNFKEQ.

In its sample, this clonotype was seen many times. J is TRBJ2-2 and V is TRBV24-1, with D possibly matching TRBD1 (5 bases). V was cut by 9 bases and J by 7 bases, with 17 bases left in between. Germline CDR1 is KGHDR and CDR2 is SFDVKD. The length of the CDR3 is 14 residues. The CDR3 protein is CATSEAGWDGELFF. For the CDR3, the DNA is TGTGCCACCTCCGAGGCAGGGTGGGACGGGGAGCTGTTTTTT.

This clonotype has ten or more counts. The chain combines TRBV5-1 with TRBJ2-7; the match to TRBD2 covers 8 bases. Germline assignment: CDR1 SGHRS and CDR2 YFSETQ. CDR3 length: 14 amino acids. V lost 2 bases to trimming and J lost 4 bases; unmatched junction nucleotides: 5. Written as DNA, the CDR3 is TGCGCCAGCAGCTTCAGCGGGAGTATGTACGAGCAGTACTTC. Translating it yields CASSFSGSMYEQYF. Together with reference TRBV5-1 and TRBJ2-7, the CDR3 gives the full variable domain: KAGVTQTPRYLIKTRGQQVTLSCSPISGHRSVSWYQQTPGQGLQFLFEYFSETQRNKGNFPGRFSGRQFSNSRSEMNVSTLELGDSALYLCASSFSGSMYEQYFGPGTRLTVT.

This clonotype was recorded many times. DNA of the CDR3: TGTGCCAGCAGTTTCTTCCAGGGGGAGACCCAGTACTTC. Amino acids: CASSFFQGETQYF. The chain uses TRBV28 and TRBJ2-5, with D perhaps matching TRBD1 (6 bases). The CDR3 consists of 13 residues. CDR1 is MDHEN and CDR2 is SYDVKM in the germline V gene. The germline V and J ends were trimmed by 3 bases and 5 bases, with 10 bases remaining between them.

At least ten counts were recorded for this clonotype. The gene calls are TRBV27 and TRBJ2-4; no clear D gene. Trimming stripped 6 bases from V and 4 bases from J, with 10 bases between. The length of the CDR3 is 13 residues. Per germline, CDR1 MNHEY and CDR2 SMNVEV (reference sequence). In DNA form, the CDR3 reads TGTGCCAGCAGCCTTCGCGGTAAAAACATTCAGTACTTC. This gives the protein CASSLRGKNIQYF.

This clonotype was picked up many times. V is TRBV5-1 and J is TRBJ2-5, with D possibly TRBD1 on 8 matching bases. The CDR3 has 15 amino acids. V gave up 4 bases and J gave up 3 bases, with 16 bases separating them. Germline V CDR1 and CDR2: SGHRS, YFSETQ. CDR3 nucleotide sequence: TGCGCCAGCAGCGGAGCGGGACAGGAGGAAGAGACCCAGTACTTC. It encodes CASSGAGQEEETQYF.

The chain combines TRBV5-1 with TRBJ2-3; 8 positions match TRBD1. Germline values: CDR1 SGHRS, CDR2 YFSETQ. The V gene end was trimmed by 4 bases and the J gene end by 2 bases; junction bases not matched to a gene: 6. This CDR3 is built from 15 residues. CDR3: CASSPDRANTDTQYF. DNA for the CDR3: TGCGCCAGCAGCCCGGACAGGGCTAACACAGATACGCAGTATTTT.

The CDR3 sequence: CATTQTENTEAFF. In nucleotides, the CDR3 is TGTGCCACCACCCAGACAGAGAACACTGAAGCTTTCTTT. This sequence joins TRBV15 and TRBJ1-1; D is possibly TRBD1 (5 bases). Germline values: CDR1 LNHNV, CDR2 YYDKDF (reference sequence). The CDR3 sequence is 13 residues long. V lost 7 bases to trimming and J lost 1 base, with 10 bases between them.

Many counts were recorded for this clonotype. J is TRBJ1-3 and V is TRBV12-3 or TRBV12-4; TRBD1 is a possible D gene (6 bases). The ends were cut back, 4 bases at V and 4 bases at J, with 14 bases in the middle. This CDR3 has 15 residues. The CDR3 nucleotides are TGTGCCAGCAGTTATACAGGGATTGGAGGAAACACCATATATTTT. Translating gives CASSYTGIGGNTIYF.

The chain recombines TRBV29-1 with TRBJ1-1; D remains ambiguous. This CDR3 has 12 amino acids. Trimming took 3 bases from V and 12 from J, leaving 17 bases between them. Germline CDR1 reads SQVTM; CDR2 reads ANQGSEA. The CDR3 DNA reads as TGCAGCGTTGAGTCAAACAGATTATCGACTTTCTTT. This gives the protein CSVESNRLSTFF.

This clonotype has at least ten counts. This sequence joins TRBV3-1 and TRBJ1-5; D unclear. Trimming shortened V by 1 base and J by 0 bases, and 10 bases separated the two germline ends. The CDR3 extends over 16 amino acids. The germline gives CDR1 LGHDT, CDR2 YNNKEL (reference sequence). CDR3 bases: TGTGCCAGCAGCCAAGGGATGGATGCTAGCAATCAGCCCCAGCATTTT. This codes for CASSQGMDASNQPQHF.

This clonotype appeared once. The chain couples TRBV12-3 or TRBV12-4 to TRBJ2-3; D not certain. CDR3 length: 12 residues. Trimming shortened V by 6 bases and J by 6 bases, and 10 bases separated the two germline ends. Here the CDR3 DNA reads TGTGCCAGCAGGCGGATTGAGGATACGCAGTATTTT. Translating gives CASRRIEDTQYF.

This clonotype has at least ten counts. The genes are TRBV20-1 and TRBJ2-3, with TRBD2 as a possible D gene (5 bases). CDR3 size: 12 residues. Germline lookup yields CDR1 DFQATT and CDR2 SNEGSKA (reference sequence). CDR3 coding DNA: TGCAGCGTAGCGAGAAGCACAGATACGCAGTATTTT. Translation: CSVARSTDTQYF.

This clonotype was counted ten times or more. V gene TRBV12-3 or TRBV12-4 combines with J gene TRBJ2-3; 10 bases are a match to TRBD2. The V and J ends lost 3 bases and 3 bases, in that order; junction bases with no gene match: 9. This CDR3 region has 17 residues. DNA of the CDR3: TGTGCCAGCAGTTTCCTAGCGGGAGTAAGTAGGACAGATACGCAGTATTTT. It is translated as CASSFLAGVSRTDTQYF.

This clonotype was picked up many times. The V gene is TRBV6-2 or TRBV6-3, the J gene TRBJ2-7, with D maybe TRBD2 (5 bases). V was cut by 6 bases and J by 5 bases, with 17 bases left in between. The CDR3 has 14 amino acids. CDR1 is MNHEY, CDR2 SVGEGT, per germline. The CDR3 loop reads CASRPDGLGDEQYF. CDR3 nucleotide sequence: TGTGCCAGCAGACCGGACGGATTGGGAGACGAGCAGTACTTC.